The 11 T cell receptor beta chains below were found in one sample sequenced in a study of cytomegalovirus exposure and HLA in healthy donors. The PCR had 60 Vbeta and 13 Jbeta primers. Sequenced by immunoSEQ multiplex PCR; TCRdb stores in-frame clones only, minus some. The table has over 85,000 clones, around 88% seen once; the top ten hold about 1.8%. The sequenced sample consisted of PBMCs. The receptors were gathered from a man aged 35 to 55 in good health and CMV-seronegative.

This chain joins TRBV28 and TRBJ2-1; TRBD1 is a possible D gene (7 bases). The CDR3 covers 13 residues. Germline CDR1 and CDR2: MDHEN and SYDVKM. V was cut by 10 bases and J by 9 bases, with 19 bases left in between. This chain's CDR3 is CATQGRGRFEQFF. DNA for the CDR3: TGTGCCACACAGGGCAGGGGGAGGTTTGAGCAGTTCTTC.

The chain employs TRBV7-9 and TRBJ2-7; TRBD2 might be the D (5 bases). The CDR3 runs to 15 residues. The V gene's germline CDR1 is SEHNR and CDR2 FQNEAQ (reference sequence). The V end lost 1 base, the J end lost 2 bases, and 12 bases lay between the germline ends. CDR3 region: CASSLGGVQAYEQYF. Here the CDR3 DNA reads TGTGCCAGCAGCTTAGGGGGAGTTCAGGCCTACGAGCAGTACTTC.

The V call is TRBV2, the J call TRBJ1-5; D call uncertain. Trimming stripped 7 bases from V and 9 bases from J, with 16 bases between. Germline loops: CDR1 SNHLY, CDR2 FYNNEI. This CDR3 has 13 amino acids. The CDR3 DNA sequence: TGTGCCAGCATTCTTTCCCTTGGCGGGCCCCAGCATTTT. Protein product: CASILSLGGPQHF.

The V call is TRBV5-1, the J call TRBJ2-2, with a tentative D call TRBD2 (5 bases). The CDR3 extends over 15 amino acids. V lost 4 bases, J lost 1 base, and 11 bases lay in between. The germline CDR1 and CDR2 sequences are SGHRS and YFSETQ. The CDR3, as DNA: TGCGCCAGCAGCGGAGACGGAGGGAACACCGGGGAGCTGTTTTTT. This gives the protein CASSGDGGNTGELFF.

The chain links TRBV29-1 to TRBJ2-5; D not certain. The V gene lost 7 bases and the J gene lost 1 base, with 7 bases spanning the gap. Germline V gene data show CDR1 as SQVTM and CDR2 as ANQGSEA. The CDR3 covers 11 residues. The CDR3 nucleotides read TGCAGCGCCCCGGGCCAAGAGACCCAGTACTTC. As protein: CSAPGQETQYF.

This clone is a singleton in its sample. The chain carries TRBV9 and TRBJ1-6; a weak D match, TRBD1 (5 bases). V lost 4 bases to trimming and J lost 11 bases, with 16 bases between them. The CDR3 is made up of 14 amino acids. CDR1 and CDR2 (germline): SGDLS, YYNGEE. CDR3 amino acids: CASSLQGWNPPLHF. Written as DNA, the CDR3 is TGTGCCAGCAGCCTCCAGGGTTGGAATCCACCCCTCCACTTT. Full variable domain (rest looked up from reference TRBV9 and TRBJ1-6): DSGVTQTPKHLITATGQRVTLRCSPRSGDLSVYWYQQSLDQGLQFLIQYYNGEERAKGNILERFSAQQFPDLHSELNLSSLELGDSALYFCASSLQGWNPPLHFGNGTRLTVT.

This chain joins TRBV28 and TRBJ2-5, with 14 bases that match TRBD2. Germline CDR1 and CDR2: MDHEN and SYDVKM. V dropped 3 bases and J dropped 5; count of bases not matched to a gene: 5. CDR3 length: 16 residues. In DNA form, the CDR3 reads TGTGCCAGCAGTTTGGGACTAGCGGGGGCCGGGGAGACCCAGTACTTC. It encodes CASSLGLAGAGETQYF.

The V gene is TRBV23-1, the J gene TRBJ1-4; 7 bases are a match to TRBD1. TRBV23-1 belongs to the ORF category, with a function that is uncertain. The CDR3 runs 15 residues. The junction had 7 bases not matched to a gene; V was cut back by 6 bases and J by 3 bases. CDR3 coding DNA: TGCGCCAGCAGCCTAACGGACAGGCCTAATGAAAAACTGTTTTTT. Its translation: CASSLTDRPNEKLFF.

The J gene is TRBJ1-5, the V gene TRBV2; D call uncertain. V lost 3 bases, J lost 0 bases, and 9 bases lay in between. Per germline, CDR1 SNHLY and CDR2 FYNNEI. The CDR3 is 15 residues long. In DNA form, the CDR3 reads TGTGCCAGCAGTGAGTCAGGATATAGCAATCAGCCCCAGCATTTT. Amino acids: CASSESGYSNQPQHF.

This clone was seen only once. V gene TRBV7-2 combines with J gene TRBJ1-5; D is ambiguous. Trimming took off 5 bases at V and 0 bases at J, with 14 bases between the two ends. Germline V gives CDR1 SGHTA, CDR2 FQGNSA. The CDR3 is 16 residues long. Written as DNA, the CDR3 is TGTGCCAGCAGCCCCTTTCGGACTAATAGCAATCAGCCCCAGCATTTT. This translates into CASSPFRTNSNQPQHF.

CDR3 nucleotides: TGTGCCAGCAGTTTTCAGGGCCCCAATGAGCAGTTCTTC. This sequence encodes CASSFQGPNEQFF. The genes are TRBV27 and TRBJ2-1, with D tentatively TRBD1 (5 bases). This CDR3 is built from 13 residues. Germline CDR1 reads MNHEY; CDR2 reads SMNVEV (reference sequence). V lost 3 bases and J lost 6, with 9 bases in between.